This T cell receptor (beta chain) was identified in a study of early T cells in non-severe SARS-CoV-2 infection. As for the study in general: Chains were unpaired, as sequencing was done on bulk RNA from unsorted whole blood. Study outcomes and limitations: Sequences matched to VDJdb favored anti-spike CD8 responses, while private and CD4 specificities were missed.

Germline CDR1 ENHRY, CDR2 SYGVKD. Trimming removed 11 bases from V and 2 bases from J; junction bases left unmatched: 7. The CDR3 runs 14 residues. Separate cDNA molecules each had unique molecular identifiers attached to them. TCRdb re-called the 5' RACE reads through MiXCR, storing one row per CDR3 protein. The sample gives about 52,000 distinct CDR3 sequences, more than 9.5% of which show up once; less than 15% is in the top ten. This clonotype was seen once. No antigen is known for it. The J gene is TRBJ2-3, the V gene TRBV10-3; TRBD1 agrees at 10 bases. The source of this sequence is an adult who was a healthcare worker with PCR-confirmed SARS-CoV-2 infection or an uninfected control (not recorded which). Sequencing used whole blood. DNA for the CDR3: TGTGCCCTCGGGACAGGGGAACTCACAGATACGCAGTATTTT. This gives the protein CALGTGELTDTQYF.